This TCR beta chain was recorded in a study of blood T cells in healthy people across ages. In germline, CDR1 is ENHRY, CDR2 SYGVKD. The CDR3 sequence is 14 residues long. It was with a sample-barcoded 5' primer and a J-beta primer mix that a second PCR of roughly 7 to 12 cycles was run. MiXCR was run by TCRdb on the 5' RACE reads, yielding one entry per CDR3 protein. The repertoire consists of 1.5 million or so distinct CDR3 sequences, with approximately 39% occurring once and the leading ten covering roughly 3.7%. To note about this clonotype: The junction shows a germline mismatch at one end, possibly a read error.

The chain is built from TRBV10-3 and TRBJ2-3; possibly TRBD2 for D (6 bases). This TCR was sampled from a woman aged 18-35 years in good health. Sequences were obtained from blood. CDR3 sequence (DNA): TGTGCCGTCAGTCCGGGACTCGCGACAGATACGCAGTATTTT. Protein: CAVSPGLATDTQYF.